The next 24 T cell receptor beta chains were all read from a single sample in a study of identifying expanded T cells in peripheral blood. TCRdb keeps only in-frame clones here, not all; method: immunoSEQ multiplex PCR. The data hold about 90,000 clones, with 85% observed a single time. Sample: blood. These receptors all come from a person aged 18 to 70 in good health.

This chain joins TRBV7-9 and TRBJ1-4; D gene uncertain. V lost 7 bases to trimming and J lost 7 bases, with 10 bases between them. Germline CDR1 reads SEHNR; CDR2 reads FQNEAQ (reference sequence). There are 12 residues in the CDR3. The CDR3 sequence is CASNNWSEKLFF. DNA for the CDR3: TGTGCCAGCAATAACTGGAGTGAAAAACTGTTTTTT.

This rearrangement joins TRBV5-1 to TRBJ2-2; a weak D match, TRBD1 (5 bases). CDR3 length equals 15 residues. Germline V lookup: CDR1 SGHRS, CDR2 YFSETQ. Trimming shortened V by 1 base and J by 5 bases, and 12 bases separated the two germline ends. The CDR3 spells CASSLRPTETGELFF. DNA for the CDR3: TGCGCCAGCAGCTTGAGACCGACAGAGACCGGGGAGCTGTTTTTT.

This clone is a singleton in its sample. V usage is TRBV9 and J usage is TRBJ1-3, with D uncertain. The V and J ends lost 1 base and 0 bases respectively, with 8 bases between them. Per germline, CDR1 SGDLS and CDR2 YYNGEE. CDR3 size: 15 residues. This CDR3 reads CASSVLPNSGNTIYF. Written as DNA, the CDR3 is TGTGCCAGCAGCGTACTCCCCAACTCTGGAAACACCATATATTTT.

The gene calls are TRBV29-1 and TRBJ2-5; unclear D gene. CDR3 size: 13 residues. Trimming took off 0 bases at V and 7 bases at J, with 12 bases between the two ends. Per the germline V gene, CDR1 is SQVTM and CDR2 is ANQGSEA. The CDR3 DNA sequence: TGCAGCGTTGAAGAATTCCCCAAGGGGACCCAGTACTTC. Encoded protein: CSVEEFPKGTQYF.

For the CDR3, the DNA is TGCGCCAGCAGCCAAGAGGCGGGGCGCGCAGAGACCCAGTACTTC. This encodes CASSQEAGRAETQYF. The J gene is TRBJ2-5, the V gene TRBV4-1; D perhaps matches TRBD2 (6 bases). Trimming left V 0 bases short and J 4 bases short, with 12 bases between. CDR1 MGHRA and CDR2 YSYEKL come from the germline V gene. This CDR3 comprises 15 residues.

CDR3 residues: CASSQTEGQNTEAFF. CDR3 DNA sequence: TGCGCCAGCAGCCAAACAGAAGGACAGAACACTGAAGCTTTCTTT. This chain uses TRBV4-3 with TRBJ1-1; maybe TRBD1 (5 bases). The CDR3 is 15 amino acids. The V gene lost 2 bases and the J gene lost 1 base, with 11 bases spanning the gap. In germline, CDR1 is LGHNA, CDR2 YSLEER.

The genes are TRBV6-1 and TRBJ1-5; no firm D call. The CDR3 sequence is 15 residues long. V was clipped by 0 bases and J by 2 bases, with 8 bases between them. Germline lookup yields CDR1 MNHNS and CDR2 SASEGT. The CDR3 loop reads CASSEAAGGNQPQHF. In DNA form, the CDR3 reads TGTGCCAGCAGTGAAGCTGCCGGGGGCAATCAGCCCCAGCATTTT.

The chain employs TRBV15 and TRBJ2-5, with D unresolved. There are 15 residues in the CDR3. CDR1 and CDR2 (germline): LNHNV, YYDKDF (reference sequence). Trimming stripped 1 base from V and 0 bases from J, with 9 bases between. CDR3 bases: TGTGCCACCAGCAGAGTCTCTTGGTACCAAGAGACCCAGTACTTC. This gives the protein CATSRVSWYQETQYF.

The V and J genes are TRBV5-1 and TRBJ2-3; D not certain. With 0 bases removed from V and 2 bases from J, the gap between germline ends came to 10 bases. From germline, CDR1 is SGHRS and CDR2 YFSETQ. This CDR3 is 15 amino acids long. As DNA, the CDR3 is TGCGCCAGCAGCTTGGGTCCAATGACCACAGATACGCAGTATTTT. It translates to CASSLGPMTTDTQYF.

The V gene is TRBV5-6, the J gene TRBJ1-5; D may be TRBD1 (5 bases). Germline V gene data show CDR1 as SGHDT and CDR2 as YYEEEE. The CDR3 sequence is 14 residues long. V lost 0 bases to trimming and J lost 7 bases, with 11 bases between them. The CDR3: CASSLERDGQPQHF. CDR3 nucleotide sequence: TGTGCCAGCAGCTTGGAGAGGGACGGCCAGCCCCAGCATTTT. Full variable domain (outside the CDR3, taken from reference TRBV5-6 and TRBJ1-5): DAGVTQSPTHLIKTRGQQVTLRCSPKSGHDTVSWYQQALGQGPQFIFQYYEEEERQRGNFPDRFSGHQFPNYSSELNVNALLLGDSALYLCASSLERDGQPQHFGDGTRLSIL.

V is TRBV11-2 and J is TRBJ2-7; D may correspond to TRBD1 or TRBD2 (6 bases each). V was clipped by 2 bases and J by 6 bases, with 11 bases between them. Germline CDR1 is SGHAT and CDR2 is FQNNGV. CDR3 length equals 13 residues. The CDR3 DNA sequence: TGTGCCAGCAGCTTATACGGGGGCGGCGAGCAGTACTTC. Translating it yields CASSLYGGGEQYF.

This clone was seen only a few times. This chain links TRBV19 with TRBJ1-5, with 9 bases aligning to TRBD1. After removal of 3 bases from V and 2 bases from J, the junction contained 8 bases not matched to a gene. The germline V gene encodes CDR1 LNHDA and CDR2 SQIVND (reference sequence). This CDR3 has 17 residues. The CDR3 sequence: CASSIHRRTGGNQPQHF. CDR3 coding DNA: TGTGCCAGTAGTATCCATCGTCGGACAGGGGGCAATCAGCCCCAGCATTTT.

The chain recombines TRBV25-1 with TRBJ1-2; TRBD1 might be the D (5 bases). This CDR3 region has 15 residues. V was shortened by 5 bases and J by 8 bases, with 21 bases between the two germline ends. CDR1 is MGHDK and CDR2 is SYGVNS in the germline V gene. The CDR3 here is CASSIWGREAGGYTF. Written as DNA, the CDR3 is TGTGCCAGCAGTATATGGGGCAGGGAAGCTGGCGGCTACACCTTC.

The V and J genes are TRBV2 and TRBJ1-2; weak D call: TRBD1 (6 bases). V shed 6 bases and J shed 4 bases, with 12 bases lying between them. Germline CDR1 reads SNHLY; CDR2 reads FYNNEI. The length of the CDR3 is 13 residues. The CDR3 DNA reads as TGTGCCAGCAGCGACAGGCCTTCCTATGGCTACACCTTC. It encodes CASSDRPSYGYTF.

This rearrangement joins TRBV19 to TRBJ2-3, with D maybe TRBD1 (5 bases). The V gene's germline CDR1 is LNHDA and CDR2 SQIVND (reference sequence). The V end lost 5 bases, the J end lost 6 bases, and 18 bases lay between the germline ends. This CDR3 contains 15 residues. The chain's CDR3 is CASSFLLAGHDTQYF. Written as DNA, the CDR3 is TGTGCCAGTAGTTTCCTGTTGGCAGGACACGATACGCAGTATTTT.

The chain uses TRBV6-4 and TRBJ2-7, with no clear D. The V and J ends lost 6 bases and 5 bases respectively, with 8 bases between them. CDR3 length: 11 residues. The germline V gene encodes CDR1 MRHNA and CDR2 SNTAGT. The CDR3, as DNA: TGTGCCAGCAGGGGTACCCACGAGCAGTACTTC. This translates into CASRGTHEQYF.

CDR3 region: CASSSALSSYNEQFF. CDR3 in DNA: TGTGCCAGCAGCTCGGCCCTTAGCTCCTACAATGAGCAGTTCTTC. This chain uses TRBV7-2 with TRBJ2-1; D uncertain. The germline CDR1 and CDR2 sequences are SGHTA and FQGNSA. Deletions cut 4 bases from V and 0 bases from J, with 10 bases between. This CDR3 region has 15 residues.

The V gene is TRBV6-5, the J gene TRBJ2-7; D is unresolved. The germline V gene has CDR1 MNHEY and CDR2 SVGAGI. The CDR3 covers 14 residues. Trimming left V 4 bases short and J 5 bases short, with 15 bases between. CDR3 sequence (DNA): TGTGCCAGCAGTTCCATCCCCGAGGTGCACGAGCAGTACTTC. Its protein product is CASSSIPEVHEQYF.

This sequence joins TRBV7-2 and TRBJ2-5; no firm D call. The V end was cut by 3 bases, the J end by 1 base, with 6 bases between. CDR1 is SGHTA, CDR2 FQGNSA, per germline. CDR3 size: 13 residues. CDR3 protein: CASSLVTQETQYF. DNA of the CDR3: TGTGCCAGCAGCTTGGTCACCCAAGAGACCCAGTACTTC.

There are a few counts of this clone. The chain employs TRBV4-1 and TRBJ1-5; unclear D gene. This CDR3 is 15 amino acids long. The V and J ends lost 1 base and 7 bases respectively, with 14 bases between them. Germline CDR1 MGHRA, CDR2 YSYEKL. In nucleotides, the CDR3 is TGCGCCAGCAGCCAAGTGCACGCCGGGAGGCAGCCCCAGCATTTT. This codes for CASSQVHAGRQPQHF.

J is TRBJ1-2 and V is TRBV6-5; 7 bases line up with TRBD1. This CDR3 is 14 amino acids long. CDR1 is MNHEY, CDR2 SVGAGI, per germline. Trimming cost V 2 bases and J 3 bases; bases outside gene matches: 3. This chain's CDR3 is CASSYQGGYYGYTF. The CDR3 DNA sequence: TGTGCCAGCAGTTACCAAGGGGGCTACTATGGCTACACCTTC.

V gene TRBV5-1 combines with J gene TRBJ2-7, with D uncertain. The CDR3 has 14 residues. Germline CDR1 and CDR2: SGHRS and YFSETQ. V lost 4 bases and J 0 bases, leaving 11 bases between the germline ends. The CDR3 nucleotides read TGCGCCAGCAGCCAATCCCGCTACTCCTACGAGCAGTACTTC. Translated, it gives CASSQSRYSYEQYF.

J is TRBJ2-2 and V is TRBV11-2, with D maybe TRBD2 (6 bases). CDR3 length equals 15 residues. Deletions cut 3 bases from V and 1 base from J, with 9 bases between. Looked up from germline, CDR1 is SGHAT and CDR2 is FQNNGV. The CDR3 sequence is CASSFGGRNTGELFF. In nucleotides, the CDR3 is TGTGCCAGCAGCTTTGGGGGGAGGAACACCGGGGAGCTGTTTTTT.

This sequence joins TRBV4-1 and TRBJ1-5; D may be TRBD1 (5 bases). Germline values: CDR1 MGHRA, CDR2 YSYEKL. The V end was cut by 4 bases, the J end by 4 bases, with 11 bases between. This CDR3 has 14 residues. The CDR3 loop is CASSPEGRNQPQHF. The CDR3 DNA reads TGCGCCAGCAGCCCCGAGGGGAGGAATCAGCCCCAGCATTTT.